This note documents a single T cell receptor (beta chain) sequence. The data were obtained in a study of T-cell reconstitution after alpha-beta-depleted transplantation in children. Preparation of the TCRbeta library involved a method that used unique molecular identifiers. MiXCR, applied by TCRdb to the PCR reads, yields one record per CDR3 protein. The sample has 81,000 or so distinct CDR3 sequences; less than 20% are singletons. The trim removed 3 bases at V and 6 bases at J, leaving 8 bases unmatched. Germline V gene sequence: CDR1 SGHRS, CDR2 YFSETQ. This CDR3 comprises 15 residues. Sequencing used PBMCs, mostly from graft donor cells, obtained 180 days after TCRalphabeta/CD19-depleted stem cell transplant. This sequence joins TRBV5-1 and TRBJ1-4; 7 bases are a match to TRBD1. The clonotype originates from a male patient between 2 and 15 years old who had a stem cell transplant for acute lymphoblastic leukemia, so the T cells may come from the graft donor. For the CDR3, the DNA is TGCGCCAGCAGCTCGGGGGACAGACAATATGAAAAACTGTTTTTT. This codes for CASSSGDRQYEKLFF.